The 13 T cell receptor beta chains presented below share a single source sample, sequenced in a study of cytomegalovirus exposure and HLA in healthy donors. PCR was performed using 60 Vbeta and 13 Jbeta primers. Using immunoSEQ multiplex PCR, the repertoire was profiled, and TCRdb retains in-frame clones only, with some absent. The sample holds around 76,000 clones, 60% to 85% seen once. Material for sequencing was PBMCs. The receptor set was obtained from a man between 40 and 49 years old in good health and CMV-seronegative.

The chain has TRBV11-2 and TRBJ2-4, with D possibly being TRBD1 (6 bases). The CDR3 has 15 residues. With 5 bases removed from V and 7 bases from J, the gap between germline ends came to 18 bases. Germline V gene lookup returns CDR1 SGHAT and CDR2 FQNNGV. The CDR3 here is CASSPGQSTGNIQYF. CDR3 sequence (DNA): TGTGCCAGCAGCCCCGGACAGTCTACCGGCAACATTCAGTACTTC.

This clone was detected only once. The gene calls are TRBV7-9 and TRBJ2-7, with D unresolved. From germline, CDR1 is SEHNR and CDR2 FQNEAQ (reference sequence). This CDR3 has 11 amino acids. Trimming cost V 8 bases and J 7 bases, with 12 bases left between them. The DNA for the CDR3 is TGTGCCAGCCGCGGATCTTGGGAGCAGTACTTC. This gives the protein CASRGSWEQYF.

As regards this clone: Compared with germline, one end of the junction differs, possibly owing to a read error. V usage is TRBV18 and J usage is TRBJ2-7; TRBD1 matches 9 bases. The CDR3 runs 15 residues. CDR1 and CDR2 from the germline V gene are KGHSH and LQKENI. The CDR3: CASSPPGQGFYEQYF. CDR3 DNA sequence: TGTGCCAGCTCTCCACCGGGACAGGGATTCTACGAGCAGTACTTC.

The V gene is TRBV7-9, the J gene TRBJ2-2; 9 bases line up with TRBD1. The CDR3 covers 18 residues. From germline, CDR1 is SEHNR and CDR2 FQNEAQ (reference sequence). The V gene end was trimmed by 1 base and the J gene end by 0 bases; junction bases not matched to a gene: 6. CDR3 in amino acids: CASSLGDRELANTGELFF. The CDR3 nucleotides read TGTGCCAGCAGCTTAGGGGACAGGGAACTCGCGAACACCGGGGAGCTGTTTTTT.

The rearrangement uses TRBV7-2 and TRBJ1-1, with 9 positions matching TRBD1. After removal of 5 bases from V and 6 bases from J, the junction contained 7 bases not matched to a gene. The CDR3 extends over 14 amino acids. Per germline, CDR1 SGHTA and CDR2 FQGNSA. The DNA for the CDR3 is TGTGCCAGCAGCAATACAGGGGGCGCGTCTGAAGCTTTCTTT. This encodes CASSNTGGASEAFF.

The chain is built from TRBV5-5 and TRBJ2-1; 12 bases agree with TRBD2. The CDR3 contains 16 residues. V was pared by 0 bases and J by 7 bases, with 5 bases of the junction left unmatched. Germline CDR1 reads SGHKS; CDR2 reads YYEKEE (reference sequence). The chain's CDR3 is CASSLAPSGRVNEQFF. The CDR3 DNA follows: TGTGCCAGCAGCTTGGCGCCTAGCGGGAGGGTGAATGAGCAGTTCTTC.

The chain uses TRBV2 and TRBJ2-2; D is possibly TRBD1 (6 bases). There are 15 residues in the CDR3. Trimming took off 3 bases at V and 5 bases at J, with 13 bases between the two ends. CDR1 and CDR2 from the germline V gene are SNHLY and FYNNEI. The DNA of the CDR3 is TGTGCCAGCAGTGAGTCCGGACAGATTACCGGGGAGCTGTTTTTT. Translated, it gives CASSESGQITGELFF.

The rearrangement links TRBV2 to TRBJ2-5, with D perhaps matching TRBD2 (7 bases). Germline assignment: CDR1 SNHLY and CDR2 FYNNEI. The CDR3 contains 15 residues. With 2 bases removed from V and 5 bases from J, the gap between germline ends came to 15 bases. The CDR3 reads CASSERGVGGETQYF. The CDR3 nucleotides are TGTGCCAGCAGTGAACGGGGGGTAGGGGGGGAGACCCAGTACTTC.

This clone was recorded once. The chain has TRBV19 and TRBJ1-1; the D gene is possibly TRBD1 (5 bases). Germline assignment: CDR1 LNHDA and CDR2 SQIVND (reference sequence). CDR3 size: 13 residues. V lost 4 bases and J 5 bases, leaving 11 bases between the germline ends. CDR3 nucleotide sequence: TGTGCCAGTAGTACGGGACTCCTGACTGAAGCTTTCTTT. This translates into CASSTGLLTEAFF.

This rearrangement joins TRBV7-9 to TRBJ2-7; 12 bases fit TRBD2. The V gene end was trimmed by 3 bases and the J gene end by 5 bases; junction bases not matched to a gene: 11. This CDR3 is 17 amino acids long. The germline V gene has CDR1 SEHNR and CDR2 FQNEAQ (reference sequence). As DNA, the CDR3 is TGTGCCAGCAGCTTTGGAGCTAGACTAGCGGGAGCAAACGAGCAGTACTTC. As protein: CASSFGARLAGANEQYF. Full variable domain (rest looked up from reference TRBV7-9 and TRBJ2-7): DTGVSQNPRHKITKRGQNVTFRCDPISEHNRLYWYRQTLGQGPEFLTYFQNEAQLEKSRLLSDRFSAERPKGSFSTLEIQRTEQGDSAMYLCASSFGARLAGANEQYFGPGTRLTVT.

V and J are TRBV4-2 and TRBJ2-3; D might be TRBD2 (6 bases). Deletions cut 0 bases from V and 6 bases from J, with 16 bases between. CDR1 and CDR2 (germline): LGHNA, YNFKEQ. This CDR3 is 16 amino acids long. CDR3 nucleotides: TGTGCCAGCAGCCAAGAGCGTCTTCTACGGGGGGATACGCAGTATTTT. Residues: CASSQERLLRGDTQYF.

This rearrangement joins TRBV18 to TRBJ1-5, with D perhaps TRBD1 (5 bases). Trimming cost V 3 bases and J 0 bases, with 15 bases left between them. From germline, CDR1 is KGHSH and CDR2 LQKENI. The CDR3 runs 17 residues. The CDR3 loop reads CASSPPGGTYSNQPQHF. In nucleotides, the CDR3 is TGTGCCAGCTCACCCCCGGGGGGGACCTATAGCAATCAGCCCCAGCATTTT.

This chain connects TRBV19 to TRBJ1-2, with 8 bases aligning to TRBD1. This CDR3 region has 14 residues. Germline V gene data show CDR1 as LNHDA and CDR2 as SQIVND (reference sequence). The junction had 3 bases not matched to a gene; V was cut back by 4 bases and J by 2 bases. In DNA, the CDR3 is TGTGCCAGTAGTACAACAGGGGGAAACTATGGCTACACCTTC. Amino acid sequence: CASSTTGGNYGYTF.